This T cell receptor (beta chain) came from a study of cytomegalovirus exposure and HLA in healthy donors. The CDR3 has 15 amino acids. V was pared by 3 bases and J by 2 bases, with 8 bases of the junction left unmatched. Germline V gene lookup returns CDR1 SGDLS and CDR2 YYNGEE. The primer mix had 60 Vbeta and 13 Jbeta primers. The table came from immunoSEQ multiplex PCR; TCRdb's copy has only in-frame clones and leaves some out. The sample includes fewer than 350,000 clones, 85% to 90% of them seen just once. The source material was PBMCs. The chain couples TRBV9 to TRBJ2-7, with 7 bases lining up with TRBD1. This TCR came from a woman between 18 and 29 years old in good health and CMV-seronegative. The CDR3 sequence: CASSAQTGSAYEQYF. CDR3 DNA: TGTGCCAGCAGCGCTCAGACAGGGAGTGCCTACGAGCAGTACTTC.